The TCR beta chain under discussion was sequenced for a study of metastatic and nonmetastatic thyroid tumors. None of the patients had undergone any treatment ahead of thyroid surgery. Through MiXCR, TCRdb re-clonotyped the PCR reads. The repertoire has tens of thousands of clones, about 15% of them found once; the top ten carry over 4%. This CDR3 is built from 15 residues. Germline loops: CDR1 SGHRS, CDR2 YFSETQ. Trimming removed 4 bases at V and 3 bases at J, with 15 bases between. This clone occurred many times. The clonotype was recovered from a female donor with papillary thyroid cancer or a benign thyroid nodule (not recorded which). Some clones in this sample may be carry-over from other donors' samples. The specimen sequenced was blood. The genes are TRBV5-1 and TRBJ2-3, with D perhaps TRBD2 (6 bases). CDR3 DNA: TGCGCCAGCAGCCCGGAGGGGTTACGGACAGATACGCAGTATTTT. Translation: CASSPEGLRTDTQYF. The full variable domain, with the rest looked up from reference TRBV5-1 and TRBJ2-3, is KAGVTQTPRYLIKTRGQQVTLSCSPISGHRSVSWYQQTPGQGLQFLFEYFSETQRNKGNFPGRFSGRQFSNSRSEMNVSTLELGDSALYLCASSPEGLRTDTQYFGPGTRLTVL.